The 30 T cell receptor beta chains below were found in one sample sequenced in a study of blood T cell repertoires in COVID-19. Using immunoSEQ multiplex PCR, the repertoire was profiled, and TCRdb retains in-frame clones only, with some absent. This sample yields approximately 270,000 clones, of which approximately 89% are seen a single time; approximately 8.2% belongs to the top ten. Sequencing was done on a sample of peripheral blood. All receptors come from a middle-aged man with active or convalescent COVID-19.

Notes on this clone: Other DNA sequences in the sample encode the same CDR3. CDR3 DNA sequence: TGTGCCAGCAGCAGAACCGGGACAGACACTGAAGCTTTCTTT. This sequence encodes CASSRTGTDTEAFF. The rearrangement uses TRBV2 and TRBJ1-1; TRBD1 matches at 7 bases. CDR3 size: 14 residues. The V segment lost 6 bases and the J segment 3 bases; nucleotides outside the gene matches: 7. CDR1 and CDR2 (germline): SNHLY, FYNNEI.

The CDR3 spells CAISDPTSGRAVETQYF. CDR3 DNA: TGTGCCATCAGTGACCCGACTAGCGGGAGGGCCGTGGAGACCCAGTACTTC. This chain joins TRBV10-3 and TRBJ2-5, with 14 bases that match TRBD2. This CDR3 has 17 residues. CDR1 is ENHRY and CDR2 is SYGVKD in the germline V gene. The trim removed 3 bases at V and 5 bases at J, leaving 8 bases unmatched.

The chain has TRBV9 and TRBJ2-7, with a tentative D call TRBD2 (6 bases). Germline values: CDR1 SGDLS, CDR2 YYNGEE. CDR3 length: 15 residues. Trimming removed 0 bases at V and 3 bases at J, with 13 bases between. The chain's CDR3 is CASSVEGGANYEQYF. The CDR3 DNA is TGTGCCAGCAGCGTAGAGGGCGGGGCGAACTACGAGCAGTACTTC.

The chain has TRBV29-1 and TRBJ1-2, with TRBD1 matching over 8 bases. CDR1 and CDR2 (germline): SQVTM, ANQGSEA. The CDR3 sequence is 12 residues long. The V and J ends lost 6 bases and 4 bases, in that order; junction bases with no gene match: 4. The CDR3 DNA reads TGCAGCGTGGGTGGACAGGGCTATGGCTACACCTTC. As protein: CSVGGQGYGYTF.

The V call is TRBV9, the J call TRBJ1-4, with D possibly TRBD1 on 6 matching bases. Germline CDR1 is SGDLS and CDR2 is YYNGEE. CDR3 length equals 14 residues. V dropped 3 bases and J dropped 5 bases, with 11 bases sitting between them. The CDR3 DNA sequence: TGTGCCAGCAGCGGGGACACCTTCAATGAAAAACTGTTTTTT. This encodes CASSGDTFNEKLFF.

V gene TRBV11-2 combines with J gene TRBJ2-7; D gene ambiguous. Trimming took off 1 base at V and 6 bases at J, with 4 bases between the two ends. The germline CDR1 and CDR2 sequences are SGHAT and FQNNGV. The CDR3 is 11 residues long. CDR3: CASSLASEQYF. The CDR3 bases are TGTGCCAGCAGCTTAGCTTCCGAGCAGTACTTC.

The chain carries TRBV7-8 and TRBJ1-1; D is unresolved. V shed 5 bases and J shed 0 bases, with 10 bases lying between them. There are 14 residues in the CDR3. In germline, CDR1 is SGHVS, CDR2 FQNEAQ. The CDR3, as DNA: TGTGCCAGCAGCGTAACTCTGGTGAACACTGAAGCTTTCTTT. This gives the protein CASSVTLVNTEAFF.

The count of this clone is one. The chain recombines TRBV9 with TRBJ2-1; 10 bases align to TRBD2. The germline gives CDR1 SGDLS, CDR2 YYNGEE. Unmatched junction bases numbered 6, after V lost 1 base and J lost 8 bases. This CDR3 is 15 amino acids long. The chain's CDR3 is CASSVTSGNGDEQFF. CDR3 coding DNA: TGTGCCAGCAGCGTAACTAGCGGGAACGGGGATGAGCAGTTCTTC.

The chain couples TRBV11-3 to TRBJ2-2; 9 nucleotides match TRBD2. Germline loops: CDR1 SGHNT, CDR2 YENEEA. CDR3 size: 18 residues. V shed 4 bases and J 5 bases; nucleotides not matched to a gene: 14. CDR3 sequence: CASSSGSSGNVGTGELFF. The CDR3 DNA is TGTGCCAGCAGCTCTGGGTCTAGCGGGAATGTGGGAACCGGGGAGCTGTTTTTT.

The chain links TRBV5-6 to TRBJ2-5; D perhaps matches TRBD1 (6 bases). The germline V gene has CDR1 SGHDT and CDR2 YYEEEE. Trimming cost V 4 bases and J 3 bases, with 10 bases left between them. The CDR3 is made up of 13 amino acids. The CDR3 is CASSIQGEETQYF. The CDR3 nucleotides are TGTGCCAGCAGCATACAGGGAGAAGAGACCCAGTACTTC.

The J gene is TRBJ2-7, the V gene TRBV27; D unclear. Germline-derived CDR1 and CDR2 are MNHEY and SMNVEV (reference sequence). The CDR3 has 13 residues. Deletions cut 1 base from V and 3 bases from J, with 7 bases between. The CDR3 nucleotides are TGTGCCAGCAGTTTATGGGCAGACTACGAGCAGTACTTC. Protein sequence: CASSLWADYEQYF.

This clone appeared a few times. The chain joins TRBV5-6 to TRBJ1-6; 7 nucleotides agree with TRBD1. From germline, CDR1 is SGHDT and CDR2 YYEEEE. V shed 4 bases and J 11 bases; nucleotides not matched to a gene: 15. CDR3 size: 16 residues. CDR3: CASSARDRGVGTPLHF. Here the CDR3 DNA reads TGTGCCAGCAGCGCCCGGGACAGAGGGGTTGGGACACCCCTCCACTTT.

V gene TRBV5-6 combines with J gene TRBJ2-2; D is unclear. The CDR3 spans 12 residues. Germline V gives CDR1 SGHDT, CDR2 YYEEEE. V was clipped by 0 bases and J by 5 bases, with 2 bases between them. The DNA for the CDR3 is TGTGCCAGCAGCTTGGCTACCGGGGAGCTGTTTTTT. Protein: CASSLATGELFF. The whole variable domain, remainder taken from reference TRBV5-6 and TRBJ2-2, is DAGVTQSPTHLIKTRGQQVTLRCSPKSGHDTVSWYQQALGQGPQFIFQYYEEEERQRGNFPDRFSGHQFPNYSSELNVNALLLGDSALYLCASSLATGELFFGEGSRLTVL.

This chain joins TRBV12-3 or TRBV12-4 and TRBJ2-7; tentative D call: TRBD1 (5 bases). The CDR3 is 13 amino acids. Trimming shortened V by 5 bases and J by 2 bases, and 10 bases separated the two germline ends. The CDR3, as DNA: TGTGCCAGCAGTCTGGTCAGGGCCTACGAGCAGTACTTC. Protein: CASSLVRAYEQYF.

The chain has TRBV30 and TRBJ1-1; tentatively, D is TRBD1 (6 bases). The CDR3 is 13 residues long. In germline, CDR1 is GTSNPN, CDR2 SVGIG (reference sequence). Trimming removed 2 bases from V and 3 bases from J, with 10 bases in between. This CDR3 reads CAWSPDRYTEAFF. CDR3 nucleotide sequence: TGTGCCTGGAGTCCCGACAGGTACACTGAAGCTTTCTTT.

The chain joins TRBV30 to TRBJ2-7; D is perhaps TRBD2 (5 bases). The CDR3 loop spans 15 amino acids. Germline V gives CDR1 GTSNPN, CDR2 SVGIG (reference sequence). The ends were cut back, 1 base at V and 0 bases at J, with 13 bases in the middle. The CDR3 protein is CAWSGVAQTSYEQYF. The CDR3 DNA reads TGTGCCTGGAGTGGAGTAGCGCAAACCTCCTACGAGCAGTACTTC.

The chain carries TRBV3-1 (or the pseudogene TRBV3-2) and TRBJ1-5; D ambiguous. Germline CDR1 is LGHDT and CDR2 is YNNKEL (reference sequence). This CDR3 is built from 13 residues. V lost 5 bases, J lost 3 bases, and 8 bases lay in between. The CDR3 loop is CASSDGVNQPQHF. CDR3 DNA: TGTGCCAGCAGCGACGGAGTCAATCAGCCCCAGCATTTT.

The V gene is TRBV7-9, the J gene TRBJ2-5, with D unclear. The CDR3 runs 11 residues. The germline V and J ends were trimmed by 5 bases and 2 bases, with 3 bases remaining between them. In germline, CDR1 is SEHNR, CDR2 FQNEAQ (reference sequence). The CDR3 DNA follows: TGTGCCAGCAGCCGTCAAGAGACCCAGTACTTC. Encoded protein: CASSRQETQYF.

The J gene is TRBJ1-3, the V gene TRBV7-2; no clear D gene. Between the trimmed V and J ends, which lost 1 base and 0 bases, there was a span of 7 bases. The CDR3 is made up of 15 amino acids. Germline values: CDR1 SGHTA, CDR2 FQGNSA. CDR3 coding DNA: TGTGCCAGCAGCTTAGATTTCCTCTCTGGAAACACCATATATTTT. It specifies CASSLDFLSGNTIYF.

The CDR3 bases are TGCGCCAGCACCGGTTTCAGGGAGGGTGGCTACACCTTC. It yields the protein CASTGFREGGYTF. The chain combines TRBV10-2 with TRBJ1-2; tentative D call: TRBD1 (5 bases). The CDR3 is made up of 13 amino acids. Trimming removed 7 bases from V and 7 bases from J, with 16 bases in between. CDR1 is WSHSY, CDR2 SAAADI, per germline.

For the CDR3, the DNA is TGTGCCAGCAGCTTGGACCCGGGACAGGGTCACCTTTTCTTCTACGAGCAGTACTTC. Translating it yields CASSLDPGQGHLFFYEQYF. The J gene is TRBJ2-7, the V gene TRBV5-6; 9 bases line up with TRBD1. Germline lookup yields CDR1 SGHDT and CDR2 YYEEEE. The CDR3 spans 19 residues. V was pared by 0 bases and J by 3 bases, with 16 bases of the junction left unmatched.

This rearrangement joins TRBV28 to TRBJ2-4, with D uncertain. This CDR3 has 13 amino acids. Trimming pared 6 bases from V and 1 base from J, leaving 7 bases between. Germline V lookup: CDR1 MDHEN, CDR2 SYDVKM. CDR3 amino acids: CASRRWAKNIQYF. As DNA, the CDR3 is TGTGCCAGCAGACGGTGGGCCAAAAACATTCAGTACTTC.

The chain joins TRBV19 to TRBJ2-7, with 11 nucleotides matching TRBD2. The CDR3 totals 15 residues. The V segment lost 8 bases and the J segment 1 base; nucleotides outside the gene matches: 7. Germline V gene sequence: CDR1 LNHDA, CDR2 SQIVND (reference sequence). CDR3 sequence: CASRRTSGPSYEQYF. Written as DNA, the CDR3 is TGTGCCAGTCGGCGGACTAGCGGGCCTTCCTACGAGCAGTACTTC.

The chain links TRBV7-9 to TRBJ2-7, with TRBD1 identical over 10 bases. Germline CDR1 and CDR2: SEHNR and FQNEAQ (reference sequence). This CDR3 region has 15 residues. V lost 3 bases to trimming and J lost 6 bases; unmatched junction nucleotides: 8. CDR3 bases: TGTGCCAGCAGCTTCGGACAGGGGGAAGGAAGCGAGCAGTACTTC. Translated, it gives CASSFGQGEGSEQYF.

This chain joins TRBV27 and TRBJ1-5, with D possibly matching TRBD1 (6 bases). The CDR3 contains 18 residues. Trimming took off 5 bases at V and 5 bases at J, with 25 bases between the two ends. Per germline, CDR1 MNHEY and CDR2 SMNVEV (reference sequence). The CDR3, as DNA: TGTGCCAGCAGTATACTATCCCCTCAGGGGATACAGGATCAGCCCCAGCATTTT. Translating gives CASSILSPQGIQDQPQHF.

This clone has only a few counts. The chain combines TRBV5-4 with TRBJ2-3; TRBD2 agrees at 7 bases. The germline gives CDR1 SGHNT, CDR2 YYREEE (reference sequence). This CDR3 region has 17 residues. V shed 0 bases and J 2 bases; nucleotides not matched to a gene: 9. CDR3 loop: CASSLVVGGGDTDTQYF. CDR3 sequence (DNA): TGTGCCAGCAGCTTGGTGGTGGGGGGGGGAGACACAGATACGCAGTATTTT.

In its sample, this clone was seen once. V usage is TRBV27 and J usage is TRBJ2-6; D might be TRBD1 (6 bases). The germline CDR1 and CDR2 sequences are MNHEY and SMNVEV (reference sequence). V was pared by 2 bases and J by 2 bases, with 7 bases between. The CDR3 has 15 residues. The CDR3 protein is CASSLEGAGANVLTF. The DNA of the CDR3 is TGTGCCAGCAGTTTAGAGGGGGCTGGGGCCAACGTCCTGACTTTC.

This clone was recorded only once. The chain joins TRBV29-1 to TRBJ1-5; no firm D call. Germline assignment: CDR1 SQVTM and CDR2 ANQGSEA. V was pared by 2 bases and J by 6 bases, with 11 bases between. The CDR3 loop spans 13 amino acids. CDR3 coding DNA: TGCAGCGTTGAAATAGGAGAGGGTCAGCCCCAGCATTTT. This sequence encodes CSVEIGEGQPQHF.

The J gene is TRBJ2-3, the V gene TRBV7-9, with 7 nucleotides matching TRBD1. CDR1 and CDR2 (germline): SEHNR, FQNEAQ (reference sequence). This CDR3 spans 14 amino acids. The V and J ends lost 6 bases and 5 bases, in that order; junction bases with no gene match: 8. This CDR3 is CASSPDRAGDTQYF. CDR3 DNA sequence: TGTGCCAGCAGTCCAGACAGGGCCGGAGATACGCAGTATTTT. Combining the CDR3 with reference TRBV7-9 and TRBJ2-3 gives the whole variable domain DTGVSQNPRHKITKRGQNVTFRCDPISEHNRLYWYRQTLGQGPEFLTYFQNEAQLEKSRLLSDRFSAERPKGSFSTLEIQRTEQGDSAMYLCASSPDRAGDTQYFGPGTRLTVL.

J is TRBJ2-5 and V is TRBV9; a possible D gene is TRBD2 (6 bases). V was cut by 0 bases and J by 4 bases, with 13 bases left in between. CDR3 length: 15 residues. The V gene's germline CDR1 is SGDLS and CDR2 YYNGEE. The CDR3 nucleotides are TGTGCCAGCAGCGTAGGAGGAGGGCCTGGAGAGACCCAGTACTTC. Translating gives CASSVGGGPGETQYF. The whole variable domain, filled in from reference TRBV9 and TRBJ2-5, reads DSGVTQTPKHLITATGQRVTLRCSPRSGDLSVYWYQQSLDQGLQFLIQYYNGEERAKGNILERFSAQQFPDLHSELNLSSLELGDSALYFCASSVGGGPGETQYFGPGTRLLVL.